The following is a T cell receptor beta chain sequence with its context. TCRdb's table, derived via immunoSEQ multiplex PCR, lists solely in-frame clones and lacks some. The table includes around 180,000 clones, roughly 77% detected once. This specimen comes from a study of blood T cell repertoires in COVID-19. V lost 4 bases, J lost 7 bases, and 9 bases stayed unmatched. The CDR3 contains 15 residues. Per the germline V gene, CDR1 is SGHRS and CDR2 is YFSETQ. Seattle patient enrollment occurred during active infection, with longitudinal follow-up thereafter. This clonotype originated in a woman of 80 years or more with COVID-19, enrolled during active disease. The sequenced sample was peripheral blood. The V gene is TRBV5-1, the J gene TRBJ2-1, with TRBD2 identical over 9 bases. The CDR3 protein is CASSISGGGGNEQFF. The CDR3 nucleotides read TGCGCCAGCAGCATTAGCGGGGGCGGTGGTAATGAGCAGTTCTTC.